What follows are 3 T cell receptor beta chains derived from one specimen sequenced in a study of human T cells and chemical hapten exposure. TCRdb recomputed calls from the RACE reads with MiXCR, one row per CDR3 protein. The table records some 71,000 distinct CDR3 sequences, about a tenth of them present only once. The sample's time point: patch test 2, 6 weeks after DPC sensitization. Treatment in this sample: therapeutic diphenylcyclopropenone sensitization with weekly scalp DPC. The specimen was whole blood, collected in connection with sensitization to the hapten diphenylcyclopropenone (DPC). These receptors all stem from a woman aged 45 to 65 with alopecia areata. Some clones in this sample may be carry-over from other donors' samples.

The DNA for the CDR3 is TGTGCCAGCAGCCCGTTGGGGGATGAAAAACTGTTTTTT. Amino acid sequence: CASSPLGDEKLFF. The gene calls are TRBV5-5 and TRBJ1-4, with D tentatively TRBD1 (5 bases). The V gene's germline CDR1 is SGHKS and CDR2 YYEKEE (reference sequence). V was trimmed by 4 bases and J by 6 bases, leaving 10 bases between them. This CDR3 spans 13 amino acids.

This clonotype has at least ten counts. CDR3 in DNA: TGTGCCAGCAGTGGGAGCGGGGAGCTGTTTTTT. It yields the protein CASSGSGELFF. The genes are TRBV2 and TRBJ2-2, with D unresolved. Trimming cost V 4 bases and J 7 bases, with 4 bases left between them. Germline V gives CDR1 SNHLY, CDR2 FYNNEI. The CDR3 loop spans 11 amino acids. Full variable domain (rest looked up from reference TRBV2 and TRBJ2-2): EPEVTQTPSHQVTQMGQEVILRCVPISNHLYFYWYRQILGQKVEFLVSFYNNEISEKSEIFDDQFSVERPDGSNFTLKIRSTKLEDSAMYFCASSGSGELFFGEGSRLTVL.

This clonotype turned up a few times. With a much larger clone just one base away, this may be a read error. The chain recombines TRBV3-1 with TRBJ1-1; D possibly corresponds to TRBD1 (6 bases). The V end lost 4 bases, the J end lost 0 bases, and 9 bases lay between the germline ends. The CDR3 is 14 residues long. In germline, CDR1 is LGHDT, CDR2 YNNKEL (reference sequence). CDR3: CASSRQDMNTEAFF. The CDR3, as DNA: TGTGCCAGCAGCCGACAGGACATGAACACTGAAGCTTTCTTT.